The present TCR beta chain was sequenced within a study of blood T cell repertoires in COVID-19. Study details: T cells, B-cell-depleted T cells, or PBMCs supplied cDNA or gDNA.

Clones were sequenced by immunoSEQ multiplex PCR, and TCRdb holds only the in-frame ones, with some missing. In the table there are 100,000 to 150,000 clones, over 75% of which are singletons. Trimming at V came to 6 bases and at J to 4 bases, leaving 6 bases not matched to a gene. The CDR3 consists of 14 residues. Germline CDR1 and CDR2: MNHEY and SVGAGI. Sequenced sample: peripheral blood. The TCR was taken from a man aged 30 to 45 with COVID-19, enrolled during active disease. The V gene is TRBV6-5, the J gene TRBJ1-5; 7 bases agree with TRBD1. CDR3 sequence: CASRSGQLNQPQHF. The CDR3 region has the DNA TGTGCCAGCAGATCGGGACAGTTAAATCAGCCCCAGCATTTT.